The 32 T cell receptor beta chains below were found in one sample sequenced in a study of cytomegalovirus exposure and HLA in healthy donors. Here immunoSEQ multiplex PCR was the method, and the copy in TCRdb shows in-frame clones only, minus some. This table has roughly 300,000 clones, roughly 85% appearing once. The sequenced sample was PBMCs. These receptors originate from a woman younger than 35 in good health and CMV-seronegative.

The V gene is TRBV18, the J gene TRBJ1-1, with D perhaps TRBD1 (5 bases). V was pared by 1 base and J by 3 bases, with 12 bases between. The CDR3 is made up of 15 amino acids. CDR1 KGHSH and CDR2 LQKENI come from the germline V gene. This CDR3 reads CASSPRRVRDTEAFF. CDR3 DNA: TGTGCCAGCTCACCACGCAGGGTACGGGACACTGAAGCTTTCTTT.

The J gene is TRBJ1-5, the V gene TRBV5-6; D unclear. Germline CDR1 reads SGHDT; CDR2 reads YYEEEE. The CDR3 is 14 residues long. V gave up 1 base and J gave up 0 bases, with 5 bases separating them. The CDR3 DNA reads TGTGCCAGCAGCTTGTCTAATAGCAATCAGCCCCAGCATTTT. Its protein is CASSLSNSNQPQHF.

The chain links TRBV4-2 to TRBJ2-1, with 8 bases matching TRBD2. This CDR3 has 16 residues. V gave up 0 bases and J gave up 6 bases; unmatched junction bases: 7. The germline gives CDR1 LGHNA, CDR2 YNFKEQ. The CDR3 region has the DNA TGTGCCAGCAGCCAAGACATGAAAACTAGCGGCAATGAGCAGTTCTTC. Translating gives CASSQDMKTSGNEQFF.

The chain recombines TRBV25-1 with TRBJ1-1; 7 bases match TRBD1. The CDR3 runs 15 residues. J gave up 4 bases and V 4 bases, and 9 bases lay outside the gene matches. CDR1 MGHDK and CDR2 SYGVNS come from the germline V gene. This CDR3 reads CASSGIQGWGTEAFF. The CDR3 DNA follows: TGTGCCAGCAGTGGAATACAGGGGTGGGGCACTGAAGCTTTCTTT.

This rearrangement joins TRBV28 to TRBJ1-2; tentative D call: TRBD1 (5 bases). CDR3 length equals 16 residues. V was cut by 3 bases and J by 7 bases, with 21 bases left in between. Germline V gene sequence: CDR1 MDHEN, CDR2 SYDVKM. The CDR3 nucleotides read TGTGCCAGCAGTTTTCTGGTAGGGGTGGGTTTCTCTGGCTACACCTTC. It encodes CASSFLVGVGFSGYTF.

The V gene is TRBV27, the J gene TRBJ2-7, with 10 bases fitting TRBD2. With V trimmed by 3 bases and J by 3 bases, 8 bases remained unmatched. This CDR3 region has 16 residues. Germline lookup yields CDR1 MNHEY and CDR2 SMNVEV (reference sequence). Here the CDR3 reads CASSLRAAGGRYEQYF. DNA of the CDR3: TGTGCCAGCAGTTTGCGCGCAGCGGGAGGGCGCTACGAGCAGTACTTC.

The chain employs TRBV5-6 and TRBJ2-1; 8 nucleotides match TRBD2. This CDR3 contains 15 residues. J was trimmed by 4 bases and V by 1 base; bases with no gene match: 4. Germline CDR1 SGHDT, CDR2 YYEEEE. The DNA for the CDR3 is TGTGCCAGCAGCTTGATTGCGGGAGGTTACAATGAGCAGTTCTTC. This gives the protein CASSLIAGGYNEQFF.

The rearrangement uses TRBV27 and TRBJ1-2; a weak D match, TRBD1 (6 bases). The V gene's germline CDR1 is MNHEY and CDR2 SMNVEV (reference sequence). Deletions cut 0 bases from V and 8 bases from J, with 13 bases between. The CDR3 is 14 amino acids. DNA for the CDR3: TGTGCCAGCAGTTTATCGGCAGGGGTTAGGGGCTACACCTTC. The encoded protein is CASSLSAGVRGYTF.

This clone was seen a few times. The rearrangement joins TRBV10-3 to TRBJ2-7; D is undetermined. Deletions cut 5 bases from V and 0 bases from J, with 5 bases between. Per the germline V gene, CDR1 is ENHRY and CDR2 is SYGVKD. CDR3 length: 12 amino acids. CDR3 amino acids: CAISSDSYEQYF. As DNA, the CDR3 is TGTGCCATCAGTAGCGACTCCTACGAGCAGTACTTC.

V usage is TRBV28 and J usage is TRBJ1-1, with 7 bases lining up with TRBD1. CDR1 and CDR2 from the germline V gene are MDHEN and SYDVKM. Germline trimming cut 5 bases from V and 1 base from J; bases unmatched to any gene: 7. The CDR3 extends over 15 amino acids. The CDR3 sequence: CASSLPGQRNTEAFF. CDR3 nucleotide sequence: TGTGCCAGCAGTCTCCCGGGACAGAGGAACACTGAAGCTTTCTTT.

To note about this clone: Other DNA variants within this sample encode the same CDR3. The chain employs TRBV4-3 and TRBJ2-1; 10 positions agree with TRBD2. Germline assignment: CDR1 LGHNA and CDR2 YSLEER. The CDR3 sequence is 15 residues long. V lost 2 bases and J lost 4; bases outside the gene matches: 2. CDR3 sequence reads: CASSQPSGGYNEQFF. In DNA, the CDR3 is TGCGCCAGCAGCCAACCTAGCGGGGGTTACAATGAGCAGTTCTTC.

This chain connects TRBV6-5 to TRBJ2-7; the match to TRBD2 covers 10 bases. The CDR3 contains 14 residues. The junction had 13 bases not matched to a gene; V was cut back by 10 bases and J by 7 bases. From germline, CDR1 is MNHEY and CDR2 SVGAGI. The CDR3 protein is CATRRLAGVSEQYF. Written as DNA, the CDR3 is TGTGCCACCCGCCGCCTAGCGGGAGTGAGTGAGCAGTACTTC.

With regard to this clone: The same CDR3 also results from other DNA sequences found in this sample. The chain uses TRBV4-3 and TRBJ2-1, with TRBD2 matching over 10 bases. This CDR3 region has 15 residues. J gave up 4 bases and V 2 bases, and 2 bases lay outside the gene matches. The germline gives CDR1 LGHNA, CDR2 YSLEER. The CDR3: CASSQPSGGYNEQFF. The CDR3 DNA reads as TGCGCCAGCAGCCAACCTAGCGGGGGATACAATGAGCAGTTCTTC.

About this clone: The same CDR3 arises from other DNA sequences in this sample as well. The chain joins TRBV5-1 to TRBJ2-7; TRBD1 matches at 8 bases. Germline V gives CDR1 SGHRS, CDR2 YFSETQ. The CDR3 length is 14 residues. V shed 0 bases, J shed 4 bases, and the junction held 3 bases outside the gene matches. The CDR3 spells CASSLGDRPYEQYF. Here the CDR3 DNA reads TGCGCCAGCAGCTTGGGGGACAGGCCGTACGAGCAGTACTTC.

The J gene is TRBJ2-1, the V gene TRBV4-3, with TRBD2 matching 8 bases. CDR1 is LGHNA, CDR2 YSLEER, per germline. The CDR3 runs to 17 residues. J lost 7 bases, V lost 0 bases, and 11 bases had no gene match. The CDR3 DNA is TGCGCCAGCAGCCAAGATTGGGGTAGCGGGAATGGGAATGAGCAGTTCTTC. Translation gives CASSQDWGSGNGNEQFF.

CDR3 loop: CASSPELAGAQFF. The CDR3 DNA is TGTGCCAGCAGCCCCGAACTAGCGGGAGCGCAGTTCTTC. J is TRBJ2-1 and V is TRBV6-6, with 11 bases that match TRBD2. Germline V gene lookup returns CDR1 MNHNY and CDR2 SVGAGI (reference sequence). Trimming at V came to 6 bases and at J to 12 bases, leaving 7 bases not matched to a gene. CDR3 length: 13 residues.

The chain's CDR3 is CASSFGLTRETQYF. In DNA, the CDR3 is TGTGCCAGCAGCTTCGGACTAACCCGGGAGACCCAGTACTTC. The V call is TRBV11-1, the J call TRBJ2-5, with D maybe TRBD2 (6 bases). This CDR3 is 14 amino acids long. Germline CDR1 SGHAT, CDR2 FQDESV (reference sequence). The V gene lost 3 bases and the J gene lost 5 bases, with 13 bases spanning the gap.

Points on this clone: One junction end disagrees with the germline gene, perhaps due to a read error. The rearrangement uses TRBV9 and TRBJ2-1; D not certain. The CDR3 runs 12 residues. The germline V gene has CDR1 SGDLS and CDR2 YYNGEE. DNA for the CDR3: TGTGCCAGCAGCGCCTCCGACAATGAGCAGTTCTTC. It translates to CASSASDNEQFF.

The chain employs TRBV5-1 and TRBJ2-5, with 8 bases fitting TRBD1. J gave up 5 bases and V 2 bases, and 2 bases lay outside the gene matches. This CDR3 comprises 13 residues. The germline CDR1 and CDR2 sequences are SGHRS and YFSETQ. In DNA, the CDR3 is TGCGCCAGCAGCTTAAACAGGGGGGAGACCCAGTACTTC. It codes for CASSLNRGETQYF.

This clone appeared a few times. This sequence joins TRBV29-1 and TRBJ2-1; D gene unclear. The V end was cut by 7 bases, the J end by 9 bases, with 19 bases between. CDR1 is SQVTM and CDR2 is ANQGSEA in the germline V gene. There are 13 residues in the CDR3. In DNA, the CDR3 is TGCAGCGCCACGAGACTCGCGGAAGGTGAGCAGTTCTTC. Encoded protein: CSATRLAEGEQFF.

The V gene is TRBV6-5, the J gene TRBJ1-2; 9 positions match TRBD1. The CDR3 has 14 residues. V shed 6 bases and J 6 bases; nucleotides not matched to a gene: 8. Looked up from germline, CDR1 is MNHEY and CDR2 is SVGAGI. CDR3 coding DNA: TGTGCCAGCAGAGAACGGGACAGGGTAGATGGCTACACCTTC. This translates into CASRERDRVDGYTF.

The genes are TRBV7-2 and TRBJ2-3; 9 bases agree with TRBD2. CDR3 length: 15 amino acids. V gave up 4 bases and J gave up 7 bases; unmatched junction bases: 9. Germline values: CDR1 SGHTA, CDR2 FQGNSA. CDR3 nucleotide sequence: TGTGCCAGCAGCTCCGCCCCACTAGCGGGCAATACGCAGTATTTT. Its protein is CASSSAPLAGNTQYF.

This clone was recorded a few times. This chain joins TRBV2 and TRBJ1-1; no firm D call. CDR1 SNHLY and CDR2 FYNNEI come from the germline V gene. The CDR3 length is 12 residues. V was cut by 3 bases and J by 6 bases, with 8 bases left in between. The CDR3 DNA follows: TGTGCCAGCAGTGATCGTACGGCTGAAGCTTTCTTT. This encodes CASSDRTAEAFF.

This chain connects TRBV18 to TRBJ2-7, with D unresolved. CDR1 and CDR2 from the germline V gene are KGHSH and LQKENI. The CDR3 totals 12 residues. Trimming pared 6 bases from V and 0 bases from J, leaving 6 bases between. The CDR3 spells CASSLSSYEQYF. DNA for the CDR3: TGTGCCAGCTCTCTTAGCTCCTACGAGCAGTACTTC.

V is TRBV27 and J is TRBJ2-1; TRBD2 matches 13 bases. CDR3 size: 18 residues. The germline V gene has CDR1 MNHEY and CDR2 SMNVEV (reference sequence). Trimming cost V 4 bases and J 8 bases; bases outside gene matches: 14. CDR3 residues: CASSSQPGTSGIPYEQFF. The CDR3 bases are TGTGCCAGCAGTTCACAACCCGGGACTAGCGGGATACCGTATGAGCAGTTCTTC.

V is TRBV7-6 and J is TRBJ1-2; the D gene is possibly TRBD1 (6 bases). The ends were cut back, 0 bases at V and 4 bases at J, with 24 bases in the middle. This CDR3 has 19 amino acids. Germline lookup yields CDR1 SGHVS and CDR2 FNYEAQ. CDR3: CASSLARSRGKRPSYGYTF. As DNA, the CDR3 is TGTGCCAGCAGCTTAGCGCGGTCCAGGGGTAAAAGGCCGTCCTATGGCTACACCTTC.

This chain connects TRBV7-3 to TRBJ2-1; D possibly corresponds to TRBD2 (6 bases). Germline assignment: CDR1 SGHTA and CDR2 FQGTGA. Trimming removed 7 bases at V and 8 bases at J, with 21 bases between. This CDR3 contains 15 residues. DNA for the CDR3: TGTGCCAGCACCGAGGAGGGCAGAGAGGCCGATGAGCAGTTCTTC. Residues: CASTEEGREADEQFF.

V gene TRBV27 combines with J gene TRBJ1-1, with 9 bases matching TRBD1. V shed 5 bases and J 8 bases; nucleotides not matched to a gene: 9. Germline CDR1 and CDR2: MNHEY and SMNVEV (reference sequence). This CDR3 contains 14 residues. Written as DNA, the CDR3 is TGTGCCAGCAGTCTTACAGGGGGCGCCGCGGAAGCTTTCTTT. Its translation: CASSLTGGAAEAFF.

The CDR3 protein is CASSSHELAGRNTGELFF. CDR3 nucleotide sequence: TGTGCCAGCAGCTCCCATGAACTAGCGGGAAGGAACACCGGGGAGCTGTTTTTT. The chain recombines TRBV5-5 with TRBJ2-2, with TRBD2 identical over 10 bases. The CDR3 is made up of 18 amino acids. Germline CDR1 is SGHKS and CDR2 is YYEKEE (reference sequence). Germline trimming cut 3 bases from V and 1 base from J; bases unmatched to any gene: 9.

This clone has more than one count but fewer than ten. The CDR3, as DNA: TGTGCCAGCGGGACCGGGACAGGTACGAACACCGGGGAGCTGTTTTTT. Translation gives CASGTGTGTNTGELFF. The chain recombines TRBV5-4 with TRBJ2-2; 8 bases are a match to TRBD1. Germline CDR1 reads SGHNT; CDR2 reads YYREEE (reference sequence). V was clipped by 7 bases and J by 0 bases; unmatched bases: 8. The CDR3 has 16 residues.

The chain has TRBV7-2 and TRBJ1-5; 10 bases agree with TRBD1. With 3 bases clipped from V and 2 bases from J, the junction kept 1 base outside the gene matches. The CDR3 is made up of 15 amino acids. The germline CDR1 and CDR2 sequences are SGHTA and FQGNSA. CDR3 in amino acids: CASSFGQGGNQPQHF. The CDR3 coding sequence is TGTGCCAGCAGCTTCGGACAGGGGGGCAATCAGCCCCAGCATTTT.

Of note for this clone: Possible read error: a much larger clone is one base away. V is TRBV5-4 and J is TRBJ2-7; 13 positions agree with TRBD2. Germline V lookup: CDR1 SGHNT, CDR2 YYREEE (reference sequence). Trimming at V came to 4 bases and at J to 6 bases, leaving 4 bases not matched to a gene. This CDR3 has 14 amino acids. This chain's CDR3 is CASSRTSGSGEQYF. As DNA, the CDR3 is TGTGCCAGCAGCCGGACTAGCGGGAGTGGCGAGCAGTACTTC.